This T cell receptor beta chain originates from a study of fetal regulatory T cell absence and autoimmunity. Here immunoSEQ multiplex PCR was the method, and the copy in TCRdb shows in-frame clones only, minus some. The sample has some 87,000 clones, 60% to 80% seen once. The sequenced material came from pancreas tissue. This sequence was found in a male donor with IPEX syndrome.

For the CDR3, the DNA is TGTGCCAGCAGTGAATGGGACACTAACTATGGCTACACCTTC. Its protein product is CASSEWDTNYGYTF. This chain uses TRBV25-1 with TRBJ1-2; the D gene is possibly TRBD1 (6 bases). The CDR3 covers 14 residues. Germline CDR1 reads MGHDK; CDR2 reads SYGVNS. V was pared by 1 base and J by 0 bases, with 6 bases between.